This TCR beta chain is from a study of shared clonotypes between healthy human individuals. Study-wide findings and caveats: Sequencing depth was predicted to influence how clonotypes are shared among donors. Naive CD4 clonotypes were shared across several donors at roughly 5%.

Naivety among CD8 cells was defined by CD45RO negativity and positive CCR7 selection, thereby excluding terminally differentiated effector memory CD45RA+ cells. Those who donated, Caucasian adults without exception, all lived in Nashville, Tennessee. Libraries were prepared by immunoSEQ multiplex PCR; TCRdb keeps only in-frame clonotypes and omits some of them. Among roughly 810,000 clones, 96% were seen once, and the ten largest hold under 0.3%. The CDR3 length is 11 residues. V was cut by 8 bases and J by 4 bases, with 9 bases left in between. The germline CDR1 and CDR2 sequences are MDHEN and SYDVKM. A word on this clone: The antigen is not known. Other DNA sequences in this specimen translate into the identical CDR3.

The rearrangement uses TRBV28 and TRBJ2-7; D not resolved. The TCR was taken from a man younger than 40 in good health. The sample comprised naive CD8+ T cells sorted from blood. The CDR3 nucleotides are TGTGCCAGCTCCTTGAATTACGAGCAGTACTTC. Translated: CASSLNYEQYF. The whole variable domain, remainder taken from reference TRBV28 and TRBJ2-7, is DVKVTQSSRYLVKRTGEKVFLECVQDMDHENMFWYRQDPGLGLRLIYFSYDVKMKEKGDIPEGYSVSREKKERFSLILESASTNQTSMYLCASSLNYEQYFGPGTRLTVT.